Listed here are 15 T cell receptor beta chains from one sample, sequenced in a study of T-cell memory formation after mild COVID-19. TCRdb recomputed calls from the 5' RACE reads with MiXCR, one row per CDR3 protein. The repertoire includes roughly 250,000 distinct CDR3 sequences, 16% of them detected once, and approximately 3.5% sits in the top ten. The sample was PBMCs or a T cell subset sorted from them (not recorded which). All receptors derive from a man between 18 and 35 years old who had mild COVID-19 (a few samples of this study predate the infection). Cell type and time point are not known.

The chain is built from TRBV29-1 and TRBJ2-1; D uncertain. The V end was cut by 4 bases, the J end by 0 bases, with 10 bases between. Germline V lookup: CDR1 SQVTM, CDR2 ANQGSEA. This CDR3 spans 14 amino acids. This chain's CDR3 is CSVVIEISYNEQFF. CDR3 DNA sequence: TGCAGCGTTGTGATAGAGATCTCCTACAATGAGCAGTTCTTC.

Only a few counts were recorded for this clonotype. J is TRBJ2-7 and V is TRBV5-1; 8 nucleotides match TRBD1. The CDR3 spans 13 residues. Germline CDR1 SGHRS, CDR2 YFSETQ. The J segment lost 7 bases and the V segment lost 4 bases, leaving 7 bases of the junction unmatched. CDR3 nucleotide sequence: TGCGCCAGCAGCCGGGACAGGCCGGGGGAGCAGTACTTC. Translation gives CASSRDRPGEQYF.

The chain carries TRBV7-2 and TRBJ2-6; D gene unclear. Trimming cost V 2 bases and J 0 bases, with 5 bases left between them. The CDR3 length is 15 residues. The germline V gene encodes CDR1 SGHTA and CDR2 FQGNSA. The DNA for the CDR3 is TGTGCCAGCAGCTTACCCCTCTCTGGGGCCAACGTCCTGACTTTC. It translates to CASSLPLSGANVLTF.

The chain has TRBV7-2 and TRBJ1-2, with 10 bases lining up with TRBD1. Germline CDR1 and CDR2: SGHTA and FQGNSA. The CDR3 length is 14 residues. V shed 6 bases, J shed 3 bases, and the junction held 4 bases outside the gene matches. The DNA of the CDR3 is TGTGCCAGCAGGTCCGGGACAGGGGACTATGGCTACACCTTC. Residues: CASRSGTGDYGYTF.

The chain combines TRBV12-3 or TRBV12-4 with TRBJ1-2; no reliable D call. The CDR3 covers 13 residues. The V and J ends lost 5 bases and 3 bases respectively, with 10 bases between them. DNA for the CDR3: TGTGCCAGCAGTCCCCAGAGAGACTATGGCTACACCTTC. Translated, it gives CASSPQRDYGYTF.

The gene calls are TRBV7-3 and TRBJ1-2; possibly TRBD1 for D (5 bases). V lost 5 bases and J 3 bases, leaving 13 bases between the germline ends. The V gene's germline CDR1 is SGHTA and CDR2 FQGTGA. This CDR3 has 14 amino acids. CDR3 residues: CASSPRGGDYGYTF. CDR3 DNA sequence: TGTGCCAGCAGCCCCCGTGGAGGGGACTATGGCTACACCTTC.

The chain employs TRBV28 and TRBJ2-3; D is unresolved. Germline lookup yields CDR1 MDHEN and CDR2 SYDVKM. The V gene lost 8 bases and the J gene lost 0 bases, with 15 bases spanning the gap. CDR3 length equals 15 residues. The CDR3 sequence is CASPPSVTSTDTQYF. The DNA of the CDR3 is TGTGCCAGCCCCCCGTCGGTTACTAGCACAGATACGCAGTATTTT. The whole variable domain, filled in from reference TRBV28 and TRBJ2-3, reads DVKVTQSSRYLVKRTGEKVFLECVQDMDHENMFWYRQDPGLGLRLIYFSYDVKMKEKGDIPEGYSVSREKKERFSLILESASTNQTSMYLCASPPSVTSTDTQYFGPGTRLTVL.

The rearrangement links TRBV5-1 to TRBJ1-2; D uncertain. Germline assignment: CDR1 SGHRS and CDR2 YFSETQ. The V end was cut by 3 bases, the J end by 6 bases, with 9 bases between. The CDR3 has 12 amino acids. The CDR3 protein is CASSWGPDGYTF. CDR3 DNA: TGCGCCAGCAGCTGGGGTCCTGATGGCTACACCTTC.

This clonotype came up a few times. This chain connects TRBV7-2 to TRBJ2-3; TRBD1 is a possible D gene (5 bases). Trimming cost V 5 bases and J 5 bases, with 14 bases left between them. CDR3 length: 14 amino acids. CDR1 is SGHTA and CDR2 is FQGNSA in the germline V gene. This CDR3 is CASSQGRAKDTQYF. The CDR3 bases are TGTGCCAGCAGCCAGGGCCGGGCCAAAGATACGCAGTATTTT.

This clonotype has more than one count but fewer than ten. The chain couples TRBV9 to TRBJ2-2; D perhaps matches TRBD2 (6 bases). The CDR3 covers 16 residues. Trimming took off 0 bases at V and 0 bases at J, with 9 bases between the two ends. Germline values: CDR1 SGDLS, CDR2 YYNGEE. The chain's CDR3 is CASSVDGGANTGELFF. CDR3 in DNA: TGTGCCAGCAGCGTAGATGGCGGGGCGAACACCGGGGAGCTGTTTTTT.

The chain carries TRBV7-2 and TRBJ1-6, with D tentatively TRBD1 (5 bases). V was cut by 3 bases and J by 10 bases, with 13 bases left in between. Per the germline V gene, CDR1 is SGHTA and CDR2 is FQGNSA. This CDR3 has 14 residues. This chain's CDR3 is CASSFDSAGSPLHF. CDR3 nucleotides: TGTGCCAGCAGCTTCGACAGCGCCGGATCACCCCTCCACTTT.

This clonotype is classed as medium-sized. The chain recombines TRBV29-1 with TRBJ1-4, with 7 bases that match TRBD1. Per the germline V gene, CDR1 is SQVTM and CDR2 is ANQGSEA. V shed 5 bases, J shed 7 bases, and the junction held 7 bases outside the gene matches. The length of the CDR3 is 13 residues. This CDR3 reads CSVRDSGGEKLFF. The CDR3 region has the DNA TGCAGCGTTAGGGACAGCGGAGGTGAAAAACTGTTTTTT.

This clonotype was detected only a few times. V usage is TRBV30 and J usage is TRBJ1-1; 7 bases fit TRBD1. In germline, CDR1 is GTSNPN, CDR2 SVGIG (reference sequence). The CDR3 is made up of 13 amino acids. The J segment lost 5 bases and the V segment lost 4 bases, leaving 7 bases of the junction unmatched. This CDR3 reads CAWNTGAGTEAFF. The CDR3 DNA reads TGTGCCTGGAATACAGGGGCAGGAACTGAAGCTTTCTTT.

This clonotype came up many times. The V call is TRBV12-3 or TRBV12-4, the J call TRBJ2-3, with TRBD2 matching 12 bases. The CDR3 contains 16 residues. V lost 6 bases to trimming and J lost 2 bases; unmatched junction nucleotides: 6. The CDR3 loop reads CASRPGLAGSTDTQYF. CDR3 bases: TGTGCCAGCAGACCCGGACTAGCGGGGTCCACAGATACGCAGTATTTT.

This clonotype appeared many times. The chain is built from TRBV7-2 and TRBJ2-3, with unresolved D. The V gene lost 5 bases and the J gene lost 0 bases, with 6 bases spanning the gap. This CDR3 comprises 13 residues. The germline V gene encodes CDR1 SGHTA and CDR2 FQGNSA. The CDR3 sequence: CASSRESTDTQYF. The CDR3 nucleotides read TGTGCCAGCAGCCGAGAGAGCACAGATACGCAGTATTTT.